A single sample is the source of the 19 T cell receptor beta chains below, sequenced in a study of T-cell memory formation after mild COVID-19. TCRdb called the 5' RACE reads again in MiXCR, with one record for every CDR3 protein. The sample holds 300,000 to 350,000 distinct CDR3 sequences, roughly a fifth seen once. Source material: PBMCs or a T cell subset sorted from them (not recorded which). All receptors come from a man younger than 30 who had mild COVID-19 (a few samples of this study predate the infection). Cell type and time point are not known.

The rearrangement links TRBV6-2 or TRBV6-3 to TRBJ1-2, with TRBD1 matching over 8 bases. This CDR3 has 15 residues. V was clipped by 7 bases and J by 4 bases; unmatched bases: 11. Germline CDR1 and CDR2: MNHEY and SVGEGT. Here the CDR3 reads CASTGLTGTGYGYTF. DNA for the CDR3: TGTGCCAGCACCGGCCTCACCGGGACAGGCTATGGCTACACCTTC.

The chain joins TRBV5-4 to TRBJ2-3, with 14 bases fitting TRBD2. Unmatched junction bases numbered 11, after V lost 4 bases and J lost 4 bases. Looked up from germline, CDR1 is SGHNT and CDR2 is YYREEE (reference sequence). The CDR3 length is 18 residues. CDR3 sequence reads: CASSQGGLAGGSADTQYF. The CDR3 DNA is TGTGCCAGCAGCCAGGGCGGACTAGCGGGGGGTAGTGCAGATACGCAGTATTTT.

The chain is built from TRBV20-1 and TRBJ2-3, with 9 positions matching TRBD2. V shed 6 bases and J 2 bases; nucleotides not matched to a gene: 12. Germline V gene data show CDR1 as DFQATT and CDR2 as SNEGSKA (reference sequence). The CDR3 is made up of 16 amino acids. CDR3 nucleotides: TGCAGTGCGGACGGGGGTAGCGGGGGACCCACAGATACGCAGTATTTT. It translates to CSADGGSGGPTDTQYF.

This clonotype was counted a few times. The J gene is TRBJ1-2, the V gene TRBV20-1; D is uncertain. The CDR3 is 9 residues long. Trimming shortened V by 6 bases and J by 7 bases, and 6 bases separated the two germline ends. Germline V CDR1 and CDR2: DFQATT, SNEGSKA (reference sequence). The CDR3 DNA sequence: TGCAGTGCACCTGTTGGCTACACCTTC. Amino acids: CSAPVGYTF.

This clonotype was picked up a small number of times. As DNA, the CDR3 is TGCGCCAGCAGCCGCCGACAGGGTGGAGATACGCAGTATTTT. This sequence encodes CASSRRQGGDTQYF. The chain has TRBV5-1 and TRBJ2-3; TRBD1 aligns across 7 bases. The CDR3 totals 14 residues. The trim removed 4 bases at V and 5 bases at J, leaving 7 bases unmatched. Germline CDR1 and CDR2: SGHRS and YFSETQ.

This clonotype was recorded at least ten times. The junction differs from germline at one of its ends, possibly a read error. The chain joins TRBV5-1 to TRBJ2-5; D remains ambiguous. Germline V gene data show CDR1 as SGHRS and CDR2 as YFSETQ. This CDR3 has 11 residues. This chain's CDR3 is CASSLVGTQYF. The DNA for the CDR3 is TGTGCCAGCAGCTTAGTGGGGACCCAGTACTTC.

The chain couples TRBV7-9 to TRBJ1-5; 8 bases align to TRBD1. Trimming took 8 bases from V and 7 from J; bases not matched to a gene: 4. CDR3 length: 12 residues. Germline V gene lookup returns CDR1 SEHNR and CDR2 FQNEAQ (reference sequence). CDR3 protein: CASETGDQPQHF. The CDR3 DNA reads TGTGCCAGCGAGACAGGGGACCAGCCCCAGCATTTT.

This clonotype was recorded at least ten times. This chain links TRBV5-1 with TRBJ1-6; D unresolved. This CDR3 contains 16 residues. CDR1 is SGHRS and CDR2 is YFSETQ in the germline V gene. V was pared by 5 bases and J by 0 bases, with 12 bases between. The CDR3 DNA reads as TGCGCCAGCAGACCAACGCTAGGCTCCTATAATTCACCCCTCCACTTT. Amino acids: CASRPTLGSYNSPLHF.

This clonotype has only a few counts. This chain joins TRBV6-2 or TRBV6-3 and TRBJ1-6, with D unresolved. Between the trimmed V and J ends, which lost 2 bases and 11 bases, there was a span of 7 bases. There are 12 residues in the CDR3. Germline V lookup: CDR1 MNHEY, CDR2 SVGEGT. The CDR3 reads CASSYDGAPLHF. The CDR3, as DNA: TGTGCCAGCAGTTACGATGGTGCACCCCTCCACTTT.

This clonotype appeared a few times. This chain's CDR3 is CSAPYPVTGANTEAFF. In DNA form, the CDR3 reads TGCAGTGCTCCTTATCCCGTGACAGGGGCTAACACTGAAGCTTTCTTT. The rearrangement links TRBV20-1 to TRBJ1-1; 8 bases line up with TRBD1. Germline V lookup: CDR1 DFQATT, CDR2 SNEGSKA (reference sequence). After removal of 5 bases from V and 2 bases from J, the junction contained 13 bases not matched to a gene. There are 16 residues in the CDR3.

This clonotype occurred a few times. J is TRBJ2-1 and V is TRBV7-2, with a weak D call TRBD1 (5 bases). Deletions cut 5 bases from V and 9 bases from J, with 14 bases between. Germline assignment: CDR1 SGHTA and CDR2 FQGNSA. The CDR3 length is 13 residues. CDR3 bases: TGTGCCAGCAGCGTGGTACAGGTCCGTGAGCAGTTCTTC. This gives the protein CASSVVQVREQFF.

The chain is built from TRBV12-3 or TRBV12-4 and TRBJ2-5; 14 nucleotides match TRBD2. The CDR3 is made up of 15 amino acids. With 7 bases clipped from V and 5 bases from J, the junction kept 6 bases outside the gene matches. CDR3 sequence (DNA): TGTGCCAGCACCTTGACTAGCGGGGGGGACGAGACCCAGTACTTC. Protein: CASTLTSGGDETQYF.

The V and J genes are TRBV3-1 and TRBJ2-5; D is unclear. CDR3 length: 13 residues. V was pared by 3 bases and J by 0 bases, with 5 bases between. From germline, CDR1 is LGHDT and CDR2 YNNKEL (reference sequence). CDR3 coding DNA: TGTGCCAGCAGCCACAGCGACCAAGAGACCCAGTACTTC. Its translation is CASSHSDQETQYF.

The CDR3 DNA reads TGTGCCAGCAGTTGGGGGCTTGCCGGGGAGCTGTTTTTT. It yields the protein CASSWGLAGELFF. The genes are TRBV6-5 and TRBJ2-2; TRBD1 is a possible D gene (6 bases). The V end was cut by 4 bases, the J end by 6 bases, with 9 bases between. From germline, CDR1 is MNHEY and CDR2 SVGAGI. CDR3 size: 13 residues.

The gene calls are TRBV7-3 and TRBJ2-2; D is ambiguous. Per the germline V gene, CDR1 is SGHTA and CDR2 is FQGTGA. Trimming took off 5 bases at V and 5 bases at J, with 6 bases between the two ends. CDR3 length equals 12 residues. CDR3 protein: CASSGRTGELFF. The CDR3 coding sequence is TGTGCCAGCAGCGGTCGGACCGGGGAGCTGTTTTTT.

This clonotype came up a few times. The chain couples TRBV7-9 to TRBJ2-3, with D maybe TRBD2 (7 bases). This CDR3 region has 15 residues. Trimming cost V 5 bases and J 1 base, with 13 bases left between them. CDR1 and CDR2 from the germline V gene are SEHNR and FQNEAQ (reference sequence). CDR3 protein: CASSGGGRGTDTQYF. CDR3 nucleotides: TGTGCCAGCAGCGGGGGGGGCCGGGGCACAGATACGCAGTATTTT.

This clonotype was counted ten times or more. The chain recombines TRBV5-1 with TRBJ2-1; TRBD2 matches at 8 bases. CDR3 length: 16 amino acids. Trimming cost V 5 bases and J 0 bases; bases outside gene matches: 7. The germline V gene encodes CDR1 SGHRS and CDR2 YFSETQ. The CDR3 loop is CASRPGGGSSYNEQFF. DNA for the CDR3: TGCGCCAGCAGGCCGGGGGGGGGAAGCTCCTACAATGAGCAGTTCTTC.

This clonotype occurred a few times. This sequence joins TRBV5-6 and TRBJ2-1; D possibly corresponds to TRBD2 (7 bases). CDR1 SGHDT and CDR2 YYEEEE come from the germline V gene. The CDR3 contains 18 residues. The ends were cut back, 0 bases at V and 5 bases at J, with 21 bases in the middle. The CDR3 reads CASSLDAGAKIYNNEQFF. DNA for the CDR3: TGTGCCAGCAGCTTGGACGCGGGGGCGAAGATATACAACAATGAGCAGTTCTTC.

This clonotype was counted between two and nine times. The chain links TRBV6-2 or TRBV6-3 to TRBJ2-7, with D perhaps being TRBD1 or TRBD2 (5 bases each). The CDR3 contains 13 residues. The germline V and J ends were trimmed by 7 bases and 2 bases, with 12 bases remaining between them. CDR1 and CDR2 from the germline V gene are MNHEY and SVGEGT. The CDR3: CASKRGRTYEQYV. The CDR3 bases are TGTGCCAGCAAACGGGGACGCACCTACGAGCAGTACGTC.